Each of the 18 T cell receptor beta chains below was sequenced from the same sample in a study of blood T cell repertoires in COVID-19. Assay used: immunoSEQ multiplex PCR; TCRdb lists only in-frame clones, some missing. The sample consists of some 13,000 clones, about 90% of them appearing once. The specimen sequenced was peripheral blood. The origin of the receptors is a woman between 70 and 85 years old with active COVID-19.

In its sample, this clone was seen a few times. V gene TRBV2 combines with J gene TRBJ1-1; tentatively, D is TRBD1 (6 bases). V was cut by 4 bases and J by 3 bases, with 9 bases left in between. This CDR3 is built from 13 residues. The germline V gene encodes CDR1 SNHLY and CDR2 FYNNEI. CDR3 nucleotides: TGTGCCAGCAGTGTCGAGGGGGACACTGAAGCTTTCTTT. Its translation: CASSVEGDTEAFF.

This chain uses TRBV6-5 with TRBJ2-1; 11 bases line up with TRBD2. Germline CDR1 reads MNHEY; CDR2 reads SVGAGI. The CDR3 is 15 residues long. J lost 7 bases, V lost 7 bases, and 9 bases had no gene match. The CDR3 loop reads CASTREGLAANEQFF. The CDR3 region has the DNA TGTGCCAGCACCCGGGAGGGACTAGCGGCTAATGAGCAGTTCTTC.

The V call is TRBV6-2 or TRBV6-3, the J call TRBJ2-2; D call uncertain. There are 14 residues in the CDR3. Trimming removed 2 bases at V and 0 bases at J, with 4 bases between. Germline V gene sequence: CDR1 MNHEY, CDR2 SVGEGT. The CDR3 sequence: CASSYQSNTGELFF. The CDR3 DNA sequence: TGTGCCAGCAGTTACCAATCGAACACCGGGGAGCTGTTTTTT.

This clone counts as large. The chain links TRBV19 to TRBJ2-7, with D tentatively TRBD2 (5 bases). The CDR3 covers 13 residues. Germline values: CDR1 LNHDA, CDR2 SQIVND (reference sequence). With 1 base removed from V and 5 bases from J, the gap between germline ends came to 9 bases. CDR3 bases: TGTGCCAGTAGTATAGCCGACGGGGACGAGCAGTACTTC. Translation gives CASSIADGDEQYF.

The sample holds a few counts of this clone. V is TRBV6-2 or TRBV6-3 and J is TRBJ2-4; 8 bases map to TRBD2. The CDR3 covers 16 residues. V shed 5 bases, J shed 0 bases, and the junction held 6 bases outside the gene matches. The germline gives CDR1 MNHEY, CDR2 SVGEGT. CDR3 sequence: CASSPLAGLAKNIQYF. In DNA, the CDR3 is TGTGCCAGCAGTCCCTTAGCGGGGCTAGCCAAAAACATTCAGTACTTC.

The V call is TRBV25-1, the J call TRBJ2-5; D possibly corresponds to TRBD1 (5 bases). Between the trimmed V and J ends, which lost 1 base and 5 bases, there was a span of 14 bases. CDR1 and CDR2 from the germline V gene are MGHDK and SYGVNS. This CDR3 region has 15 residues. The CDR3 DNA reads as TGTGCCAGCAGTGAATTAGTTACAGGTTGGGAGACCCAGTACTTC. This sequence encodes CASSELVTGWETQYF.

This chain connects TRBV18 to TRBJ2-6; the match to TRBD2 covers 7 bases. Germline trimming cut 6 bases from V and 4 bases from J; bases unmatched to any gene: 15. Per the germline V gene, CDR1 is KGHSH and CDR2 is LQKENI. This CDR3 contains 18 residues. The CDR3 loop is CASSPGRERSDGANVLTF. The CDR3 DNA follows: TGTGCCAGCTCCCCAGGGCGGGAGAGGTCGGACGGGGCCAACGTCCTGACTTTC.

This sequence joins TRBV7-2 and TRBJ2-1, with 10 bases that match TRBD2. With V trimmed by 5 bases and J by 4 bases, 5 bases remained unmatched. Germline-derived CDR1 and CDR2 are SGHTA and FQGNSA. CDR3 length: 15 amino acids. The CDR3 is CASSTGLAEYNEQFF. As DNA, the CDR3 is TGTGCCAGCAGCACCGGACTAGCGGAGTACAATGAGCAGTTCTTC. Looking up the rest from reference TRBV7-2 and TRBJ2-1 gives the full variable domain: GAGVSQSPSNKVTEKGKDVELRCDPISGHTALYWYRQSLGQGLEFLIYFQGNSAPDKSGLPSDRFSAERTGGSVSTLTIQRTQQEDSAVYLCASSTGLAEYNEQFFGPGTRLTVL.

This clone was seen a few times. CDR3 region: CASSPRTSNQPQHF. CDR3 coding DNA: TGTGCCAGCAGTCCACGGACAAGCAATCAGCCCCAGCATTTT. V is TRBV27 and J is TRBJ1-5, with D tentatively TRBD1 (5 bases). V was pared by 5 bases and J by 1 base, with 9 bases between. CDR1 MNHEY and CDR2 SMNVEV come from the germline V gene (reference sequence). The CDR3 runs to 14 residues.

The chain's CDR3 is CSAGERGASYEQYF. The CDR3 bases are TGCAGTGCTGGTGAGCGGGGGGCCTCCTACGAGCAGTACTTC. The chain links TRBV20-1 to TRBJ2-7; 9 bases map to TRBD2. Germline lookup yields CDR1 DFQATT and CDR2 SNEGSKA (reference sequence). The CDR3 is 14 amino acids. V shed 5 bases and J 0 bases; nucleotides not matched to a gene: 5.

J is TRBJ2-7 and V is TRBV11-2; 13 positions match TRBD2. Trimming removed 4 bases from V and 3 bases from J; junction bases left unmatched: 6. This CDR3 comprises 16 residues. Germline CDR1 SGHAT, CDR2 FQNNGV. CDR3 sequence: CASSSRLAGGYYEQYF. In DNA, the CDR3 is TGTGCCAGCAGCTCCCGACTAGCGGGAGGCTACTACGAGCAGTACTTC.

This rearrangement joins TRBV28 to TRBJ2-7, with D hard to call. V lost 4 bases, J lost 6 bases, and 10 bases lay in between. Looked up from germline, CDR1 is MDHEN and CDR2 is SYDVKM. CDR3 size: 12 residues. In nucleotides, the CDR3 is TGTGCCAGCAGTTCGAGCACAGTCGAGCAGTACTTC. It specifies CASSSSTVEQYF.

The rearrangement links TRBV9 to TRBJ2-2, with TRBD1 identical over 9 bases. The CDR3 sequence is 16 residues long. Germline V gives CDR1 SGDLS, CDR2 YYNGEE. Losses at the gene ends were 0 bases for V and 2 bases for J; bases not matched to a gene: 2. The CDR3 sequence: CASSVEDRGNTGELFF. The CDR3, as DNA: TGTGCCAGCAGCGTAGAGGACAGGGGCAACACCGGGGAGCTGTTTTTT.

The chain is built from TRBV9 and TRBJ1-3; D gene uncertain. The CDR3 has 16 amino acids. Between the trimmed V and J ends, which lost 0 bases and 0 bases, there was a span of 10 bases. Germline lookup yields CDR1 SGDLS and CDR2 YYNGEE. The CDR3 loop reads CASSVGPGFSGNTIYF. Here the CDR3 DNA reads TGTGCCAGCAGCGTAGGGCCCGGGTTCTCTGGAAACACCATATATTTT.

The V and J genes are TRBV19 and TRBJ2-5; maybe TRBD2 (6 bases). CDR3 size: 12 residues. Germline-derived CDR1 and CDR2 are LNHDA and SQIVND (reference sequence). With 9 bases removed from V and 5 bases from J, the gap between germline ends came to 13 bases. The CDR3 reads CASKGGGETQYF. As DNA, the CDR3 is TGTGCCAGCAAGGGTGGAGGGGAGACCCAGTACTTC.

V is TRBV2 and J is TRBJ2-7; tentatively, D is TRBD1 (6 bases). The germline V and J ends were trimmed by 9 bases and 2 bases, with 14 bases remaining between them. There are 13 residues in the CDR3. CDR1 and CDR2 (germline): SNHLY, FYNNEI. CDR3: CASNRDIAYEQYF. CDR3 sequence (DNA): TGTGCCAGTAACCGGGACATAGCCTACGAGCAGTACTTC.

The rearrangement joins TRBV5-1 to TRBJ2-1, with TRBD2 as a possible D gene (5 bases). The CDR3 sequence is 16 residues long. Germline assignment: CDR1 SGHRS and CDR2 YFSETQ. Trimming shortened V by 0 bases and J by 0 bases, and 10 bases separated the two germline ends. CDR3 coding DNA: TGCGCCAGCAGCTTGGCAGAGGGAGCCTCCTACAATGAGCAGTTCTTC. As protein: CASSLAEGASYNEQFF.

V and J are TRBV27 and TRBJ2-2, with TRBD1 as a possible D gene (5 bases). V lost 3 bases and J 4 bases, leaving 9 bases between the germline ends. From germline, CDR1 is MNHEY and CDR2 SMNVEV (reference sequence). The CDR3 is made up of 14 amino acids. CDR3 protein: CASSLWQGTGELFF. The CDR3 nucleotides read TGTGCCAGCAGTTTGTGGCAGGGCACCGGGGAGCTGTTTTTT.